This entry lists 14 T cell receptor beta chains sequenced from one sample in a study of T cells in Graves' hyperthyroidism and ophthalmopathy. Amplified regions were TCR beta CDR3 sequences from RNA transcripts. The HTBI primer set drove a first-round RT-PCR of the TCR CDR3. TCRdb redid the calling of the multiplex PCR reads with MiXCR, one entry per CDR3 protein. The table includes about 320,000 distinct CDR3 sequences, roughly 17% detected once. Sequences were obtained from blood. Source of these receptors: a young man with Graves' hyperthyroidism.

The chain recombines TRBV5-8 with TRBJ2-1, with 9 bases that match TRBD2. The CDR3 runs to 15 residues. Trimming at V came to 5 bases and at J to 9 bases, leaving 12 bases not matched to a gene. Germline V gene data show CDR1 as SGHTS and CDR2 as YDEGEE. The DNA of the CDR3 is TGTGCCAGCAGTAAAATAGCGGGAGTGGGAATTGAGCAGTTCTTC. Translated: CASSKIAGVGIEQFF.

This chain connects TRBV4-3 to TRBJ2-1; 7 positions agree with TRBD1. The junction had 4 bases not matched to a gene; V was cut back by 0 bases and J by 2 bases. This CDR3 is built from 16 residues. Germline CDR1 and CDR2: LGHNA and YSLEER. DNA for the CDR3: TGCGCCAGCAGCCAAGATGACCAGGGGGCCTACAATGAGCAGTTCTTC. It yields the protein CASSQDDQGAYNEQFF.

Many counts were recorded for this clonotype. The J gene is TRBJ1-2, the V gene TRBV20-1, with 8 positions matching TRBD1. Germline CDR1 and CDR2: DFQATT and SNEGSKA (reference sequence). The V segment lost 6 bases and the J segment 1 base; nucleotides outside the gene matches: 7. The CDR3 length is 14 residues. The CDR3 is CSARTGQYNYGYTF. CDR3 in DNA: TGCAGTGCAAGGACAGGGCAATATAACTATGGCTACACCTTC.

This clonotype was counted a few times. The genes are TRBV19 and TRBJ2-3; D gene uncertain. CDR1 and CDR2 (germline): LNHDA, SQIVND (reference sequence). CDR3 size: 12 residues. V lost 1 base and J 5 bases, leaving 4 bases between the germline ends. The CDR3 region is CASSIAEDTQYF. The CDR3 nucleotides read TGTGCCAGTAGTATAGCTGAAGATACGCAGTATTTT.

This chain uses TRBV4-1 with TRBJ1-1; tentative D call: TRBD1 (6 bases). V shed 1 base and J shed 4 bases, with 13 bases lying between them. From germline, CDR1 is MGHRA and CDR2 YSYEKL. The CDR3 is made up of 15 amino acids. The CDR3 spells CASSQGTQGVTEAFF. As DNA, the CDR3 is TGCGCCAGCAGCCAAGGTACACAGGGTGTCACTGAAGCTTTCTTT.

This clonotype appeared a few times. The V and J genes are TRBV18 and TRBJ2-2; D not resolved. The CDR3 sequence is 14 residues long. Germline V gene lookup returns CDR1 KGHSH and CDR2 LQKENI. Deletions cut 6 bases from V and 1 base from J, with 9 bases between. The CDR3 coding sequence is TGTGCCAGCTCCAGCTCCATGAACACCGGGGAGCTGTTTTTT. This gives the protein CASSSSMNTGELFF.

The table lists this clonotype with many counts. The rearrangement joins TRBV6-1 to TRBJ1-5; TRBD1 is a possible D gene (6 bases). Germline values: CDR1 MNHNS, CDR2 SASEGT. CDR3 length: 14 amino acids. The ends were cut back, 6 bases at V and 7 bases at J, with 16 bases in the middle. CDR3 DNA sequence: TGTGCCAGCAGACTAACAGGGATGGGACAGCCCCAGCATTTT. Its protein is CASRLTGMGQPQHF.

This clonotype has only a few counts. This chain links TRBV5-6 with TRBJ2-5, with D perhaps matching TRBD2 (6 bases). Trimming removed 0 bases at V and 12 bases at J, with 15 bases between. Per germline, CDR1 SGHDT and CDR2 YYEEEE. The length of the CDR3 is 13 residues. The DNA of the CDR3 is TGTGCCAGCAGCTTGGTTTCTGAGGGAGGCAAGTACTTC. Amino acid sequence: CASSLVSEGGKYF.

The chain couples TRBV25-1 to TRBJ1-2, with unresolved D. The V gene lost 4 bases and the J gene lost 4 bases, with 13 bases spanning the gap. The germline V gene has CDR1 MGHDK and CDR2 SYGVNS. This CDR3 region has 14 residues. CDR3 loop: CASSARELGYGYTF. The DNA for the CDR3 is TGTGCCAGCAGTGCGCGTGAACTCGGCTATGGCTACACCTTC.

This clonotype was seen repeatedly, ten times or more. This sequence joins TRBV28 and TRBJ1-5, with 12 nucleotides matching TRBD1. The CDR3 has 16 amino acids. The germline V gene has CDR1 MDHEN and CDR2 SYDVKM. The ends lost 6 bases at V and 5 bases at J; junction bases unmatched: 8. The DNA of the CDR3 is TGTGCCAGCAGACCCGTGGGGACAGGGGGCGATCAGCCCCAGCATTTT. Translation gives CASRPVGTGGDQPQHF.

This clonotype was picked up a small number of times. J is TRBJ2-7 and V is TRBV10-3; the D gene is possibly TRBD1 (6 bases). Trimming removed 7 bases at V and 0 bases at J, with 13 bases between. The germline V gene encodes CDR1 ENHRY and CDR2 SYGVKD. The CDR3 is 14 residues long. The CDR3 sequence is CAIKDRLSSYEQYF. In nucleotides, the CDR3 is TGTGCCATCAAAGACAGGCTCAGCTCCTACGAGCAGTACTTC.

The chain is built from TRBV7-8 and TRBJ2-5; D is possibly TRBD2 (5 bases). The germline V and J ends were trimmed by 5 bases and 1 base, with 8 bases remaining between them. CDR3 size: 13 residues. The germline gives CDR1 SGHVS, CDR2 FQNEAQ. The CDR3: CASSAEAQETQYF. CDR3 DNA: TGTGCCAGCAGCGCGGAGGCCCAAGAGACCCAGTACTTC.

There are many counts of this clonotype. This chain connects TRBV7-8 to TRBJ2-3; D might be TRBD1 (6 bases). Trimming removed 5 bases at V and 2 bases at J, with 14 bases between. Per the germline V gene, CDR1 is SGHVS and CDR2 is FQNEAQ. The CDR3 sequence is 15 residues long. This CDR3 reads CASSPPGHYTDTQYF. The CDR3 nucleotides read TGTGCCAGCAGCCCCCCGGGACATTACACAGATACGCAGTATTTT. The full variable domain, with the rest looked up from reference TRBV7-8 and TRBJ2-3, is GAGVSQSPRYKVAKRGQDVALRCDPISGHVSLFWYQQALGQGPEFLTYFQNEAQLDKSGLPSDRFFAERPEGSVSTLKIQRTQQEDSAVYLCASSPPGHYTDTQYFGPGTRLTVL.

This clonotype came up many times. CDR3 region: CASSATANTEAFF. DNA of the CDR3: TGTGCCAGCAGTGCAACAGCGAACACTGAAGCTTTCTTT. The chain combines TRBV6-1 with TRBJ1-1; D is unresolved. V was trimmed by 4 bases and J by 1 base, leaving 7 bases between them. The CDR3 runs 13 residues. Germline V gene data show CDR1 as MNHNS and CDR2 as SASEGT.